This T cell receptor beta chain was sequenced during a study of blood T cell repertoires in COVID-19. Study as a whole: Samples taken during acute and convalescent COVID-19 were collected in the United States, Italy and Spain.

With V trimmed by 6 bases and J by 0 bases, 4 bases remained unmatched. The CDR3 extends over 14 amino acids. Germline values: CDR1 SNHLY, CDR2 FYNNEI. As concerns this clone: The sample holds other DNA sequences that translate to the same CDR3.

Method: immunoSEQ multiplex PCR; TCRdb's copy keeps in-frame clones and lacks some. Found here are 350,000 to 450,000 clones, approximately 89% of them singletons; the top ten hold roughly 2.1%. Sequenced: peripheral blood. This receptor was obtained from a woman aged 60-75 years with COVID-19, enrolled during active disease. The chain recombines TRBV2 with TRBJ1-1; 7 nucleotides agree with TRBD1. This CDR3 reads CASSLQGMNTEAFF. CDR3 DNA: TGTGCCAGCAGCCTACAGGGGATGAACACTGAAGCTTTCTTT. Together with reference TRBV2 and TRBJ1-1, the CDR3 gives the full variable domain: EPEVTQTPSHQVTQMGQEVILRCVPISNHLYFYWYRQILGQKVEFLVSFYNNEISEKSEIFDDQFSVERPDGSNFTLKIRSTKLEDSAMYFCASSLQGMNTEAFFGQGTRLTVV.